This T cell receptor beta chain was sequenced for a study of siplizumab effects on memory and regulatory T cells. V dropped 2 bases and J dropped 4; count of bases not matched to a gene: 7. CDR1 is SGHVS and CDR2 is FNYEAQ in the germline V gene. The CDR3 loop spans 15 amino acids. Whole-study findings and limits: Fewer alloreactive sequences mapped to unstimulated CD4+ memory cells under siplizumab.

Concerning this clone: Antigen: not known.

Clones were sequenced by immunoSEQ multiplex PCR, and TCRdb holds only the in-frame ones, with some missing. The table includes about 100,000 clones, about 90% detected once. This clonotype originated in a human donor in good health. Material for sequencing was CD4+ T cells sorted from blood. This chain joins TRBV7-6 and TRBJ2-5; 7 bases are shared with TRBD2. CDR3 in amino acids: CASSLTHRGGETQYF. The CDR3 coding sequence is TGTGCCAGCAGCTTAACCCACCGCGGGGGAGAGACCCAGTACTTC.